The subject of this entry is one T cell receptor beta chain. This CDR3 is also generated by other DNA sequences in the sample. The data originate from a study of blood T cell repertoires in COVID-19. On the study more broadly: From T cells, B-cell-depleted T cells, or PBMCs came the material, which was cDNA or gDNA.

Germline CDR1 is MDHEN and CDR2 is SYDVKM. The trim removed 2 bases at V and 4 bases at J, leaving 0 bases unmatched. This CDR3 is built from 13 residues. Profiling relied on immunoSEQ multiplex PCR, and the TCRdb table lists in-frame clones only, not all of them. The top ten hold 1.5% of the sample, which has under 200,000 clones, around 83% seen once. The chain has TRBV28 and TRBJ1-2; 8 nucleotides match TRBD1. The sequenced sample consisted of peripheral blood. This TCR came from a human donor in a cohort sampled during active COVID-19. CDR3 in amino acids: CASSLTGGYGYTF. CDR3 in DNA: TGTGCCAGCAGTTTAACAGGGGGCTATGGCTACACCTTC.